The 14 T cell receptor beta chains below all came from one sample that was sequenced in a study of T cell responses to AZD1222 COVID-19 vaccine. The assay was immunoSEQ multiplex PCR, and TCRdb's table has in-frame clones only and misses some. The sample shows around 200,000 clones, just over 90% of them seen only once. The sample in question was peripheral blood, obtained on day 0 of AZD1222 vaccination. The receptors here all came from an adult in good health.

The chain links TRBV4-2 to TRBJ1-6, with D uncertain. The CDR3 sequence is 13 residues long. Per germline, CDR1 LGHNA and CDR2 YNFKEQ. With 4 bases removed from V and 7 bases from J, the gap between germline ends came to 8 bases. As DNA, the CDR3 is TGTGCCAGCAGCCCCGGTGGGAATTCACCCCTCCACTTT. It is translated as CASSPGGNSPLHF.

The chain uses TRBV9 and TRBJ2-7; D might be TRBD1 (6 bases). V was shortened by 0 bases and J by 3 bases, with 10 bases between the two germline ends. Germline V gene lookup returns CDR1 SGDLS and CDR2 YYNGEE. The CDR3 length is 14 residues. For the CDR3, the DNA is TGTGCCAGCAGCGTAGAAGGACAGAACTACGAGCAGTACTTC. It translates to CASSVEGQNYEQYF.

This chain connects TRBV4-3 to TRBJ1-4, with D tentatively TRBD1 (5 bases). Germline V gene lookup returns CDR1 LGHNA and CDR2 YSLEER. This CDR3 is 15 amino acids long. The V end was cut by 0 bases, the J end by 6 bases, with 11 bases between. In nucleotides, the CDR3 is TGCGCCAGCAGCCAAGACGCCCGGGGCCATGAAAAACTGTTTTTT. Protein sequence: CASSQDARGHEKLFF.

The chain carries TRBV2 and TRBJ1-1; 9 bases match TRBD1. The CDR3 is made up of 16 amino acids. In germline, CDR1 is SNHLY, CDR2 FYNNEI. J lost 5 bases, V lost 1 base, and 8 bases had no gene match. CDR3: CASSEVNRGRRTEAFF. The CDR3 bases are TGTGCCAGCAGTGAAGTCAACAGGGGGCGTCGAACTGAAGCTTTCTTT.

This sequence joins TRBV4-2 and TRBJ1-2, with 7 bases fitting TRBD1. Germline trimming cut 0 bases from V and 8 bases from J; bases unmatched to any gene: 12. The CDR3 has 16 amino acids. Germline CDR1 is LGHNA and CDR2 is YNFKEQ. The CDR3 region has the DNA TGTGCCAGCAGCCAAGAGGGGTTTGAGGGGGCTTGGGGCTACACCTTC. It translates to CASSQEGFEGAWGYTF.

The V call is TRBV5-4, the J call TRBJ1-1; D unresolved. Germline V gene data show CDR1 as SGHNT and CDR2 as YYREEE (reference sequence). Trimming left V 4 bases short and J 2 bases short, with 9 bases between. CDR3 length: 13 amino acids. CDR3 nucleotides: TGTGCCAGCAGCGGCGGGATAAACACTGAAGCTTTCTTT. As protein: CASSGGINTEAFF.

This chain connects TRBV28 to TRBJ2-7; no clear D gene. The V gene's germline CDR1 is MDHEN and CDR2 SYDVKM. V shed 5 bases and J shed 3 bases, with 5 bases lying between them. CDR3 length equals 11 residues. The CDR3 bases are TGTGCCAGCAGTGAACTCTACGAGCAGTACTTC. It yields the protein CASSELYEQYF.

The V and J genes are TRBV9 and TRBJ2-3; 7 nucleotides agree with TRBD2. Germline CDR1 is SGDLS and CDR2 is YYNGEE. The CDR3 runs 16 residues. The V segment lost 0 bases and the J segment 2 bases; nucleotides outside the gene matches: 6. In nucleotides, the CDR3 is TGTGCCAGCAGCGTAGGTCCCGCGGGGGTCACAGATACGCAGTATTTT. As protein: CASSVGPAGVTDTQYF.

The V and J genes are TRBV28 and TRBJ2-7, with a weak D call TRBD1 (6 bases). This CDR3 comprises 14 residues. Trimming removed 6 bases at V and 3 bases at J, with 15 bases between. The V gene's germline CDR1 is MDHEN and CDR2 SYDVKM. CDR3 bases: TGTGCCAGCAGGTTGACAGGTAACCGCTACGAGCAGTACTTC. It encodes CASRLTGNRYEQYF. The whole variable domain, remainder taken from reference TRBV28 and TRBJ2-7, is DVKVTQSSRYLVKRTGEKVFLECVQDMDHENMFWYRQDPGLGLRLIYFSYDVKMKEKGDIPEGYSVSREKKERFSLILESASTNQTSMYLCASRLTGNRYEQYFGPGTRLTVT.

The genes are TRBV29-1 and TRBJ2-3, with 10 positions matching TRBD2. The trim removed 3 bases at V and 3 bases at J, leaving 6 bases unmatched. Looked up from germline, CDR1 is SQVTM and CDR2 is ANQGSEA. This CDR3 is 15 amino acids long. The DNA of the CDR3 is TGCAGCGTTGAGCTAGCGGGAGTAAGGACAGATACGCAGTATTTT. Encoded protein: CSVELAGVRTDTQYF.

This rearrangement joins TRBV6-2 or TRBV6-3 to TRBJ2-2; 11 positions match TRBD2. V lost 5 bases and J lost 2; bases outside the gene matches: 7. The CDR3 spans 17 residues. Germline V CDR1 and CDR2: MNHEY, SVGEGT. CDR3 coding DNA: TGTGCCAGCAGTCTCACCGGGACTAGCGGAAACACCGGGGAGCTGTTTTTT. Translation gives CASSLTGTSGNTGELFF.

The genes are TRBV2 and TRBJ2-7; D possibly uses TRBD1 or TRBD2 (5 bases each). The germline CDR1 and CDR2 sequences are SNHLY and FYNNEI. The CDR3 extends over 14 amino acids. V lost 2 bases and J lost 3, with 11 bases in between. This CDR3 is CASSEQGPSYEQYF. The CDR3 DNA reads TGTGCCAGCAGTGAACAGGGACCGAGCTACGAGCAGTACTTC.

The chain uses TRBV3-1 (or the pseudogene TRBV3-2) and TRBJ1-2; D gene unclear. Trimming stripped 0 bases from V and 8 bases from J, with 4 bases between. The CDR3 is made up of 11 amino acids. Germline CDR1 is LGHDT and CDR2 is YNNKEL (reference sequence). CDR3 residues: CASSQDIGYTF. The DNA for the CDR3 is TGTGCCAGCAGCCAAGATATAGGCTACACCTTC.

The chain uses TRBV5-1 and TRBJ2-3; D may correspond to TRBD1 or TRBD2 (5 bases each). CDR3 length equals 14 residues. Germline assignment: CDR1 SGHRS and CDR2 YFSETQ. The V end lost 0 bases, the J end lost 6 bases, and 11 bases lay between the germline ends. CDR3 sequence: CASSLVGDHDTQYF. CDR3 bases: TGCGCCAGCAGCTTGGTGGGGGATCATGATACGCAGTATTTT.